Sequencing of this T cell receptor (beta chain) was carried out in a study of regulatory T cells in long-lasting Graves disease. From germline, CDR1 is SGHRS and CDR2 YFSETQ. The CDR3 consists of 15 residues. Study results and caveats: There was favoring of TRBV28, TRBJ1-2 and TRBJ2-5 in persistent disease.

As for time point: newly diagnosed GD, antithyroid drugs for less than 3 months. Isolated PBMC RNA provided the starting material for the TCR library. Under American Thyroid Association guidelines, Graves' disease was diagnosed. A note on this clonotype: Its antigen is unidentified. This may come from a read error, since a much larger clone is one base off.

Arm-PCR with iRepertoire HTBI primers amplified the CDR3 regions for these TCR beta libraries. TCRdb ran MiXCR on the multiplex PCR reads and lists one entry per CDR3 protein. Of about 210,000 distinct CDR3 sequences listed, roughly 19% are singletons. This sample also appeared in a second study, on T cells in Graves' hyperthyroidism and ophthalmopathy.

The origin of this receptor is a woman aged 30 to 39 with Graves disease. Source: peripheral blood mononuclear cells (PBMCs), taken at new diagnosis, from a patient treated with antithyroid drugs. V usage is TRBV5-1 and J usage is TRBJ1-1, with 10 bases aligning to TRBD1. The DNA for the CDR3 is TGCGCCGGCAGCCCGGACAGGGGGGGATACACTGAAGCTTTCTTT. Translating gives CAGSPDRGGYTEAFF.